The 11 T cell receptor beta chains below come from one sample, sequenced in a study of vaccination and CD4 T cells after COVID-19. No antigen has been assigned to these receptors. As to treatment: roughly ten-day PBMC culture with coronavirus spike peptide pools or control peptides (ViraFEST assay). Cultured CD4+ T cells had their DNA profiled by the Oncomine TCR Beta short-read assay. TCRdb itself ran the PCR reads through MiXCR, one entry per CDR3 protein. The sample lists about 15,000 distinct CDR3 sequences, about 53% occurring once. The material was CD4+ T cells from blood, cultured in vitro, obtained before SARS-CoV-2 vaccination. These receptors all stem from a human donor who had recovered from COVID-19.

The chain uses TRBV28 and TRBJ2-3; 7 nucleotides align to TRBD2. The length of the CDR3 is 17 residues. Unmatched junction bases numbered 12, after V lost 1 base and J lost 5 bases. CDR1 is MDHEN, CDR2 SYDVKM, per germline. CDR3 loop: CASSLFGLAEREDTQYF. The DNA of the CDR3 is TGTGCCAGCAGTTTATTCGGTCTAGCGGAGAGGGAAGATACGCAGTATTTT.

The chain is built from TRBV7-4 and TRBJ1-3; D ambiguous. Trimming removed 3 bases from V and 1 base from J, with 7 bases in between. CDR1 is SGHVT, CDR2 SQSDAQ, per germline. The CDR3 length is 14 residues. The CDR3 DNA sequence: TGTGCCAGCAGCTTCTGTGCATCTGGAAACACCATATATTTT. It is translated as CASSFCASGNTIYF.

The rearrangement uses TRBV7-2 and TRBJ2-1, with TRBD2 matching over 14 bases. The germline gives CDR1 SGHTA, CDR2 FQGNSA. V lost 1 base to trimming and J lost 4 bases; unmatched junction nucleotides: 6. This CDR3 is built from 18 residues. CDR3 region: CASSLEGTSGRFYNEQFF. The CDR3 DNA reads TGTGCCAGCAGCTTAGAAGGGACTAGCGGGAGATTTTACAATGAGCAGTTCTTC.

The rearrangement joins TRBV2 to TRBJ2-1; 7 nucleotides line up with TRBD1. Germline assignment: CDR1 SNHLY and CDR2 FYNNEI. The CDR3 has 15 amino acids. Trimming removed 6 bases from V and 0 bases from J; junction bases left unmatched: 5. The CDR3 nucleotides read TGTGCCAGCAGGGGGGACAGCAGCTCCTACAATGAGCAGTTCTTC. Translation gives CASRGDSSSYNEQFF.

This clonotype was detected a few times. The chain recombines TRBV6-2 or TRBV6-3 with TRBJ1-2; 8 bases fit TRBD1. Germline V gives CDR1 MNHEY, CDR2 SVGEGT. J lost 5 bases, V lost 5 bases, and 16 bases had no gene match. The CDR3 spans 17 residues. The CDR3 loop is CASSPSTGDSGLYGYTF. The CDR3 DNA follows: TGTGCCAGCAGTCCTTCGACAGGGGATTCCGGCCTATATGGCTACACCTTC.

This sequence joins TRBV27 and TRBJ2-3; 11 nucleotides match TRBD2. V trimming: 5 bases; J trimming: 2 bases; junction bases outside the gene matches: 6. CDR1 is MNHEY and CDR2 is SMNVEV in the germline V gene (reference sequence). This CDR3 spans 16 amino acids. CDR3 DNA sequence: TGTGCCAGCAGTGCCGTAGCGGGAGGGCCCACAGATACGCAGTATTTT. This gives the protein CASSAVAGGPTDTQYF.

This chain connects TRBV7-9 to TRBJ1-2; no clear D gene. Germline CDR1 and CDR2: SEHNR and FQNEAQ (reference sequence). The CDR3 loop spans 13 amino acids. Trimming pared 1 base from V and 8 bases from J, leaving 11 bases between. CDR3 in DNA: TGTGCCAGCAGCTTAGTCGAAACGGGCGGCTACACCTTC. Translating gives CASSLVETGGYTF.

There are a few counts of this clonotype. The J gene is TRBJ1-1, the V gene TRBV5-7, with a weak D call TRBD1 (6 bases). TRBV5-7 falls under the ORF class, with uncertain function. The CDR3 is 16 residues long. Trimming removed 0 bases at V and 3 bases at J, with 15 bases between. The CDR3 DNA is TGTGCCAGCAGCTTGGAGGTATTGGGGGCTTACACTGAAGCTTTCTTT. As protein: CASSLEVLGAYTEAFF.

This clonotype was counted a few times. The rearrangement joins TRBV20-1 to TRBJ2-5; D may correspond to TRBD1 or TRBD2 (5 bases each). This CDR3 has 10 amino acids. The germline gives CDR1 DFQATT, CDR2 SNEGSKA (reference sequence). Trimming shortened V by 6 bases and J by 3 bases, and 5 bases separated the two germline ends. CDR3 DNA sequence: TGCAGTGCGGGGGAAGAGACCCAGTACTTC. It specifies CSAGEETQYF.

Only a few counts were recorded for this clonotype. J is TRBJ1-5 and V is TRBV20-1; TRBD1 might be the D (5 bases). The CDR3 is 16 residues long. CDR1 is DFQATT, CDR2 SNEGSKA, per germline (reference sequence). The ends were cut back, 0 bases at V and 5 bases at J, with 17 bases in the middle. This CDR3 is CSAREGDFRDHQPQHF. DNA of the CDR3: TGCAGTGCTAGAGAAGGGGACTTTAGGGACCATCAGCCCCAGCATTTT.

J is TRBJ1-2 and V is TRBV6-1; no reliable D call. Germline V lookup: CDR1 MNHNS, CDR2 SASEGT. V lost 7 bases, J lost 2 bases, and 11 bases lay in between. This CDR3 is 13 amino acids long. The CDR3 coding sequence is TGTGCCAGCAAAGCGAGGGTGAACTATGGCTACACCTTC. This encodes CASKARVNYGYTF.